Below, 26 T cell receptor beta chains from the same sample are listed, as sequenced in a study of blood T cells in healthy people across ages. Using a J-beta primer mix together with a sample-barcoded 5' primer, a second PCR was run for about 6 to 11 cycles. TCRdb reprocessed the 5' RACE reads via MiXCR and lists one record per CDR3 protein. The sample records 700,000 to 900,000 distinct CDR3 sequences, 53% being singletons. The sample consisted of blood. These receptor sequences come from an older man in good health.

The V call is TRBV5-6, the J call TRBJ2-3; the D gene is possibly TRBD2 (6 bases). V lost 4 bases and J 14 bases, leaving 17 bases between the germline ends. The V gene's germline CDR1 is SGHDT and CDR2 YYEEEE. The CDR3 totals 12 residues. The DNA for the CDR3 is TGTGCCAGCAGCCCTGGGGGGTTCAGCGCGTATTTT. The encoded protein is CASSPGGFSAYF. The full variable domain, in which reference TRBV5-6 and TRBJ2-3 provide the parts outside the CDR3, is DAGVTQSPTHLIKTRGQQVTLRCSPKSGHDTVSWYQQALGQGPQFIFQYYEEEERQRGNFPDRFSGHQFPNYSSELNVNALLLGDSALYLCASSPGGFSAYFGPGTRLTVL.

This chain uses TRBV29-1 with TRBJ2-1; weak D call: TRBD2 (5 bases). The CDR3 runs 13 residues. Trimming took 4 bases from V and 9 from J, leaving 16 bases between them. The germline V gene has CDR1 SQVTM and CDR2 ANQGSEA. CDR3 in amino acids: CSVVHTPRGEQFF. CDR3 DNA sequence: TGCAGCGTTGTGCATACCCCACGGGGTGAGCAGTTCTTC.

This rearrangement joins TRBV5-6 to TRBJ1-5, with D possibly being TRBD1 (6 bases). Per the germline V gene, CDR1 is SGHDT and CDR2 is YYEEEE. The CDR3 is made up of 15 amino acids. V was pared by 1 base and J by 5 bases, with 13 bases between. CDR3 in amino acids: CASSLTGQPHQPQHF. The CDR3 DNA is TGTGCCAGCAGCTTGACCGGACAGCCCCATCAGCCCCAGCATTTT.

The rearrangement uses TRBV20-1 and TRBJ1-2, with D hard to call. The CDR3 contains 15 residues. Trimming shortened V by 0 bases and J by 2 bases, and 13 bases separated the two germline ends. From germline, CDR1 is DFQATT and CDR2 SNEGSKA (reference sequence). The CDR3 here is CSARDEALGNYGYTF. The CDR3 DNA is TGCAGTGCTAGAGATGAGGCCCTGGGAAACTATGGCTACACCTTC.

V is TRBV3-1 and J is TRBJ2-7, with D tentatively TRBD2 (5 bases). Trimming shortened V by 2 bases and J by 3 bases, and 14 bases separated the two germline ends. This CDR3 comprises 15 residues. The germline gives CDR1 LGHDT, CDR2 YNNKEL (reference sequence). The DNA of the CDR3 is TGTGCCAGCAGCCAAACATCAAAGCGGTACTACGAGCAGTACTTC. The encoded protein is CASSQTSKRYYEQYF.

The gene calls are TRBV5-6 and TRBJ2-4; D perhaps matches TRBD1 (5 bases). This CDR3 has 16 residues. Germline lookup yields CDR1 SGHDT and CDR2 YYEEEE. Trimming cost V 4 bases and J 1 base, with 15 bases left between them. The CDR3 protein is CASSPMTAPAKNIQYF. The CDR3 bases are TGTGCCAGCAGCCCAATGACAGCCCCGGCCAAAAACATTCAGTACTTC.

The V and J genes are TRBV7-2 and TRBJ2-5; 9 nucleotides align to TRBD1. The tail of the sequence fits TRBJ2-7 better, so the J call may be wrong. Per germline, CDR1 SGHTA and CDR2 FQGNSA. The CDR3 has 15 residues. For the CDR3, the DNA is TGTGCCAGCAGCCGGGGGACAGGGTATTTGAACGAGCAGTACTTC. Amino acid sequence: CASSRGTGYLNEQYF.

CDR3 amino acids: CASSPRGRTQPQHF. The CDR3 nucleotides are TGTGCCAGCAGCCCCAGGGGCCGGACTCAGCCCCAGCATTTT. The chain carries TRBV7-2 and TRBJ1-5, with a possible D match to TRBD1 (6 bases). V was clipped by 5 bases and J by 6 bases, with 14 bases between them. From germline, CDR1 is SGHTA and CDR2 FQGNSA. CDR3 length: 14 residues.

This clonotype was observed a few times. J is TRBJ2-7 and V is TRBV15, with D perhaps TRBD1 (6 bases). This CDR3 comprises 13 residues. Germline V CDR1 and CDR2: LNHNV, YYDKDF (reference sequence). Trimming cost V 3 bases and J 2 bases, with 8 bases left between them. CDR3 sequence: CATSSRTAYEQYF. CDR3 sequence (DNA): TGTGCCACCAGCAGTCGGACAGCCTACGAGCAGTACTTC. The full variable domain, with the rest looked up from reference TRBV15 and TRBJ2-7, is DAMVIQNPRYQVTQFGKPVTLSCSQTLNHNVMYWYQQKSSQAPKLLFHYYDKDFNNEADTPDNFQSRRPNTSFCFLDIRSPGLGDTAMYLCATSSRTAYEQYFGPGTRLTVT.

This chain connects TRBV27 to TRBJ2-3, with TRBD2 matching over 15 bases. There are 19 residues in the CDR3. V was clipped by 1 base and J by 3 bases; unmatched bases: 8. Germline values: CDR1 MNHEY, CDR2 SMNVEV (reference sequence). The CDR3 region has the DNA TGTGCCAGCAGTTTATACTTCGGGACTAGCGGGAGGAGGACAGATACGCAGTATTTT. Translated: CASSLYFGTSGRRTDTQYF.

The rearrangement links TRBV6-2 or TRBV6-3 to TRBJ1-4; D is undetermined. The V end lost 1 base, the J end lost 2 bases, and 11 bases lay between the germline ends. The CDR3 sequence is 16 residues long. Germline CDR1 MNHEY, CDR2 SVGEGT. As DNA, the CDR3 is TGTGCCAGCAGTTACTATAGGGAGGCGACTAATGAAAAACTGTTTTTT. Translation: CASSYYREATNEKLFF.

As concerns this clonotype: One end of the junction varies from germline; a read error may be responsible. The CDR3 loop reads CVSSLSQQRPSGEKLFF. The CDR3 nucleotides read TGTGTCAGCAGCCTTTCCCAACAGCGACCGTCAGGAGAAAAACTGTTTTTT. This chain uses TRBV3-1 with TRBJ1-4; D unresolved. The CDR3 consists of 17 residues. Germline assignment: CDR1 LGHDT and CDR2 YNNKEL (reference sequence).

The chain carries TRBV3-1 and TRBJ1-4, with TRBD1 matching 7 bases. The germline gives CDR1 LGHDT, CDR2 YNNKEL (reference sequence). The CDR3 contains 16 residues. After removal of 4 bases from V and 8 bases from J, the junction contained 13 bases not matched to a gene. In DNA, the CDR3 is TGTGCCAGCAGCCGGCGGACAGGCTCGGGGAGGGAAAAACTGTTTTTT. Translating gives CASSRRTGSGREKLFF.

This clonotype was seen a few times. This sequence joins TRBV7-2 and TRBJ1-1; tentative D call: TRBD1 (6 bases). V lost 3 bases, J lost 4 bases, and 15 bases lay in between. Germline CDR1 SGHTA, CDR2 FQGNSA. The CDR3 contains 15 residues. The CDR3 region has the DNA TGTGCCAGCAGCTTGGCTCGGGGGGCTGGCACTGAAGCTTTCTTT. This gives the protein CASSLARGAGTEAFF. The whole variable domain, remainder taken from reference TRBV7-2 and TRBJ1-1, is GAGVSQSPSNKVTEKGKDVELRCDPISGHTALYWYRQSLGQGLEFLIYFQGNSAPDKSGLPSDRFSAERTGGSVSTLTIQRTQQEDSAVYLCASSLARGAGTEAFFGQGTRLTVV.

This clonotype was seen a few times. The V gene is TRBV9, the J gene TRBJ2-7, with D unresolved. The V gene lost 0 bases and the J gene lost 0 bases, with 10 bases spanning the gap. The CDR3 consists of 15 residues. In germline, CDR1 is SGDLS, CDR2 YYNGEE. The CDR3 reads CASSVGLDSSYEQYF. CDR3 sequence (DNA): TGTGCCAGCAGCGTAGGACTGGATAGCTCCTACGAGCAGTACTTC.

The CDR3 is CASTEARGHQPQHF. The DNA for the CDR3 is TGTGCCAGCACCGAGGCCCGGGGGCATCAGCCCCAGCATTTT. V and J are TRBV28 and TRBJ1-5, with D possibly matching TRBD1 (6 bases). Germline loops: CDR1 MDHEN, CDR2 SYDVKM. The ends were cut back, 7 bases at V and 5 bases at J, with 15 bases in the middle. This CDR3 is built from 14 residues. Looking up the rest from reference TRBV28 and TRBJ1-5 gives the full variable domain: DVKVTQSSRYLVKRTGEKVFLECVQDMDHENMFWYRQDPGLGLRLIYFSYDVKMKEKGDIPEGYSVSREKKERFSLILESASTNQTSMYLCASTEARGHQPQHFGDGTRLSIL.

For the CDR3, the DNA is TGTGCCAGTCATGGACTAGCGGGCCCCAATGAGCAGTACTTC. Residues: CASHGLAGPNEQYF. V and J are TRBV27 and TRBJ2-5; TRBD2 matches 11 bases. V was pared by 9 bases and J by 11 bases, with 14 bases of the junction left unmatched. Germline loops: CDR1 MNHEY, CDR2 SMNVEV (reference sequence). The CDR3 runs 14 residues.

The chain combines TRBV12-5 with TRBJ2-5, with 10 nucleotides matching TRBD2. With the DNA end fitting TRBJ2-7 better, the J assignment may be wrong. CDR1 is LGHNT, CDR2 FRNRAP, per germline. This CDR3 has 14 amino acids. The CDR3 sequence is CASGLGLAPREQYF. The CDR3 coding sequence is TGTGCTAGTGGCCTGGGACTAGCGCCCCGCGAGCAGTACTTC.

The gene calls are TRBV30 and TRBJ2-7; D possibly corresponds to TRBD1 (7 bases). The CDR3 extends over 16 amino acids. V shed 2 bases and J shed 6 bases, with 23 bases lying between them. CDR1 and CDR2 from the germline V gene are GTSNPN and SVGIG (reference sequence). For the CDR3, the DNA is TGTGCCTGGAGTTCGCCCCCAGGGGGGCACACGGGCGAGCAGTACTTC. It translates to CAWSSPPGGHTGEQYF.

This clonotype was recorded a few times. The chain has TRBV2 and TRBJ2-7; a possible D gene is TRBD2 (6 bases). This CDR3 contains 13 residues. The V gene's germline CDR1 is SNHLY and CDR2 FYNNEI. V shed 6 bases and J shed 5 bases, with 14 bases lying between them. The CDR3 DNA follows: TGTGCCAGCAGGACTAGGGAGACCCACGAGCAGTACTTC. Protein sequence: CASRTRETHEQYF.

This clonotype was counted a few times. The chain couples TRBV20-1 to TRBJ2-3, with 11 bases aligning to TRBD1. Germline values: CDR1 DFQATT, CDR2 SNEGSKA (reference sequence). This CDR3 region has 15 residues. The CDR3 nucleotides read TGCACCTCCCGCCGGGACAGGGGGAAGCACAGATACGCGTATTTT. Translating gives CTSRRDRGKHRYAYF.

V gene TRBV29-1 combines with J gene TRBJ1-1, with a possible D match to TRBD1 (6 bases). This CDR3 has 13 amino acids. Germline V gene sequence: CDR1 SQVTM, CDR2 ANQGSEA. V was cut by 2 bases and J by 7 bases, with 14 bases left in between. The CDR3 nucleotides are TGCAGCGTTGAACGGGGGGGCGGGTGTGAAGCTTTCTTT. Translation gives CSVERGGGCEAFF. The whole variable domain, remainder taken from reference TRBV29-1 and TRBJ1-1, is SAVISQKPSRDICQRGTSLTIQCQVDSQVTMMFWYRQQPGQSLTLIATANQGSEATYESGFVIDKFPISRPNLTFSTLTVSNMSPEDSSIYLCSVERGGGCEAFFGQGTRLTVV.

The chain employs TRBV28 and TRBJ2-3; 9 bases line up with TRBD1. Trimming cost V 8 bases and J 4 bases; bases outside gene matches: 10. This CDR3 has 15 residues. The V gene's germline CDR1 is MDHEN and CDR2 SYDVKM. The CDR3 bases are TGTGCCAGCTTTTCGTGGACAGGGGTTTCAGATACGCAGTATTTT. Residues: CASFSWTGVSDTQYF. Filled out from reference TRBV28 and TRBJ2-3, the complete variable domain reads DVKVTQSSRYLVKRTGEKVFLECVQDMDHENMFWYRQDPGLGLRLIYFSYDVKMKEKGDIPEGYSVSREKKERFSLILESASTNQTSMYLCASFSWTGVSDTQYFGPGTRLTVL.

V usage is TRBV2 and J usage is TRBJ1-6, with a tentative D call TRBD1 (6 bases). Germline CDR1 SNHLY, CDR2 FYNNEI. CDR3 size: 13 residues. V lost 7 bases, J lost 9 bases, and 13 bases lay in between. CDR3 in amino acids: CASTKDSGSPLHF. The CDR3 nucleotides read TGTGCCAGCACAAAGGACAGCGGTTCACCCCTCCACTTT.

This clonotype has a count of ten or more. The CDR3 DNA reads as TGTGCCAGCAGTTATGGTAAGGGAGTCTCCTACGAGCAGTACTTC. As protein: CASSYGKGVSYEQYF. V is TRBV6-2 or TRBV6-3 and J is TRBJ2-7, with D perhaps TRBD2 (5 bases). V lost 3 bases and J 0 bases, leaving 12 bases between the germline ends. Germline CDR1 MNHEY, CDR2 SVGEGT. This CDR3 has 15 amino acids.

This chain uses TRBV5-1 with TRBJ2-1; unclear D gene. The V end was cut by 4 bases, the J end by 7 bases, with 15 bases between. This CDR3 contains 14 residues. CDR1 and CDR2 (germline): SGHRS, YFSETQ. The CDR3 loop is CASSLTPSNNEQFF. The CDR3 DNA reads TGCGCCAGCAGCCTCACCCCTAGTAATAATGAGCAGTTCTTC. Drawing the rest from reference TRBV5-1 and TRBJ2-1, the complete variable domain is KAGVTQTPRYLIKTRGQQVTLSCSPISGHRSVSWYQQTPGQGLQFLFEYFSETQRNKGNFPGRFSGRQFSNSRSEMNVSTLELGDSALYLCASSLTPSNNEQFFGPGTRLTVL.